These 18 T cell receptor beta chains were sequenced from one sample in a study of cytomegalovirus exposure and HLA in healthy donors. PCR amplification relied on 60 Vbeta primers (plus 13 Jbeta primers). Profiling relied on immunoSEQ multiplex PCR, and the TCRdb table lists in-frame clones only, not all of them. The sample lists around 140,000 clones, roughly 90% occurring once. Sequencing was done on a sample of PBMCs. The receptor source for this set is a woman between 35 and 50 years old in good health and CMV-seronegative.

This chain uses TRBV6-6 with TRBJ2-5; TRBD2 agrees at 7 bases. J was trimmed by 5 bases and V by 2 bases; bases with no gene match: 5. Germline V gene sequence: CDR1 MNHNY, CDR2 SVGAGI (reference sequence). The CDR3 length is 14 residues. This CDR3 reads CASSYGGGTETQYF. The DNA of the CDR3 is TGTGCCAGCAGTTACGGGGGGGGTACGGAGACCCAGTACTTC.

The chain recombines TRBV30 with TRBJ2-7, with 10 bases that match TRBD2. In germline, CDR1 is GTSNPN, CDR2 SVGIG (reference sequence). The length of the CDR3 is 13 residues. CDR3 residues: CAQRTSGTYEQYF. CDR3 DNA: TGTGCTCAAAGGACTAGCGGAACCTACGAGCAGTACTTC. The complete variable domain, with remaining parts taken from reference TRBV30 and TRBJ2-7, reads SQTIHQWPATLVQPVGSPLSLECTVEGTSNPNLYWYRQAAGRGLQLLFYSVGIGQISSEVPQNLSASRPQDRQFILSSKKLLLSDSGFYLCAQRTSGTYEQYFGPGTRLTVT.

The rearrangement links TRBV9 to TRBJ2-1, with no clear D. This CDR3 contains 14 residues. Germline loops: CDR1 SGDLS, CDR2 YYNGEE. V was trimmed by 0 bases and J by 2 bases, leaving 6 bases between them. The CDR3: CASSVDRAYNEQFF. The CDR3 DNA is TGTGCCAGCAGCGTAGACCGAGCCTACAATGAGCAGTTCTTC.

J is TRBJ1-1 and V is TRBV7-9; perhaps TRBD1 as D (5 bases). V lost 5 bases and J 4 bases, leaving 11 bases between the germline ends. The CDR3 has 13 amino acids. Looked up from germline, CDR1 is SEHNR and CDR2 is FQNEAQ (reference sequence). The DNA of the CDR3 is TGTGCCAGCAGCCCTCAGGGTTTCACTGAAGCTTTCTTT. Translating gives CASSPQGFTEAFF.

CDR3 nucleotides: TGTGCCAGCAGGCCGACAGGGACCGATGAAAAACTGTTTTTT. Translation gives CASRPTGTDEKLFF. V usage is TRBV6-6 and J usage is TRBJ1-4; 7 bases align to TRBD1. This CDR3 region has 14 residues. The trim removed 6 bases at V and 6 bases at J, leaving 7 bases unmatched. From germline, CDR1 is MNHNY and CDR2 SVGAGI (reference sequence).

The chain's CDR3 is CASNPDTWAEQYF. The CDR3, as DNA: TGCGCCAGCAATCCGGACACGTGGGCCGAGCAGTACTTC. The chain employs TRBV5-1 and TRBJ2-7; TRBD1 is a possible D gene (5 bases). Per the germline V gene, CDR1 is SGHRS and CDR2 is YFSETQ. CDR3 length: 13 residues. The V end lost 6 bases, the J end lost 6 bases, and 16 bases lay between the germline ends.

This clone was counted a few times. The chain carries TRBV5-4 and TRBJ1-2; D is undetermined. The germline V gene has CDR1 SGHNT and CDR2 YYREEE (reference sequence). The CDR3 has 15 residues. Deletions cut 2 bases from V and 8 bases from J, with 19 bases between. The CDR3 reads CASSFRSATAGGYTF. CDR3 DNA sequence: TGTGCCAGCAGCTTTCGTTCAGCGACCGCGGGAGGCTACACCTTC.

The rearrangement links TRBV10-3 to TRBJ2-7; 10 positions match TRBD2. Germline CDR1 is ENHRY and CDR2 is SYGVKD. V dropped 8 bases and J dropped 1; count of bases not matched to a gene: 8. This CDR3 has 15 amino acids. CDR3 sequence reads: CAILPGLAMSYEQYF. The CDR3, as DNA: TGTGCCATCCTGCCGGGACTAGCGATGTCCTACGAGCAGTACTTC.

The chain links TRBV11-2 to TRBJ2-5, with TRBD2 matching over 7 bases. CDR3 size: 17 residues. With V trimmed by 2 bases and J by 1 base, 10 bases remained unmatched. CDR1 is SGHAT and CDR2 is FQNNGV in the germline V gene. Written as DNA, the CDR3 is TGTGCCAGCAGCTTATATGGCGGGAGTAAGGTCCAAGAGACCCAGTACTTC. Translating gives CASSLYGGSKVQETQYF.

The chain joins TRBV5-1 to TRBJ2-7; 15 positions match TRBD2. CDR3 size: 17 residues. V dropped 2 bases and J dropped 4; count of bases not matched to a gene: 7. Germline lookup yields CDR1 SGHRS and CDR2 YFSETQ. CDR3 protein: CASSFGLAGGQRYEQYF. The CDR3 DNA follows: TGCGCCAGCAGCTTCGGACTAGCGGGAGGGCAGAGATACGAGCAGTACTTC.

CDR3 loop: CASTTGHPGGTDTQYF. The CDR3 region has the DNA TGTGCCAGCACGACGGGACACCCTGGGGGCACAGATACGCAGTATTTT. This rearrangement joins TRBV6-6 to TRBJ2-3; TRBD1 is a possible D gene (6 bases). The germline V gene encodes CDR1 MNHNY and CDR2 SVGAGI (reference sequence). Trimming removed 7 bases from V and 1 base from J, with 18 bases in between. The CDR3 is 16 residues long.

In its sample, this clone was seen a few times. The V gene is TRBV4-3, the J gene TRBJ1-2; no clear D. The CDR3 consists of 14 residues. The V gene's germline CDR1 is LGHNA and CDR2 YSLEER. V dropped 4 bases and J dropped 2 bases, with 11 bases sitting between them. CDR3 in amino acids: CASSLSLTNYGYTF. DNA of the CDR3: TGCGCCAGCAGCCTCTCACTCACCAACTATGGCTACACCTTC.

The V gene is TRBV9, the J gene TRBJ2-7; 9 nucleotides align to TRBD1. Trimming took 0 bases from V and 2 from J; bases not matched to a gene: 3. The germline CDR1 and CDR2 sequences are SGDLS and YYNGEE. The CDR3 runs to 15 residues. CDR3 amino acids: CASSVGQGVPYEQYF. The CDR3 bases are TGTGCCAGCAGCGTAGGACAGGGGGTCCCCTACGAGCAGTACTTC.

This clone was seen only once. One end of the junction fails to match germline, which may point to a read error. The chain links TRBV7-9 to TRBJ1-4; TRBD1 matches at 8 bases. Per germline, CDR1 SEHNR and CDR2 FQNEAQ (reference sequence). This CDR3 has 13 amino acids. The CDR3 spells CSSSLGQGEKLFF. The CDR3, as DNA: TGTTCCAGCAGCTTAGGACAGGGTGAAAAACTGTTTTTT.

The V call is TRBV5-1, the J call TRBJ2-3, with D possibly TRBD1 on 6 matching bases. The CDR3 extends over 14 amino acids. Germline CDR1 is SGHRS and CDR2 is YFSETQ. V was cut by 5 bases and J by 5 bases, with 15 bases left in between. This CDR3 is CASSFNRDVDTQYF. The CDR3 DNA is TGCGCCAGCAGTTTCAACAGGGACGTAGATACGCAGTATTTT.

This clone was observed a single time. The chain is built from TRBV5-8 and TRBJ2-3; D is unresolved. CDR1 and CDR2 (germline): SGHTS, YDEGEE. This CDR3 spans 11 amino acids. Trimming pared 4 bases from V and 4 bases from J, leaving 4 bases between. CDR3 coding DNA: TGTGCCAGCAGCGGAGCAGATACGCAGTATTTT. Protein sequence: CASSGADTQYF.

The V gene is TRBV29-1, the J gene TRBJ2-7, with TRBD2 identical over 7 bases. The V and J ends lost 3 bases and 2 bases, in that order; junction bases with no gene match: 13. CDR1 and CDR2 (germline): SQVTM, ANQGSEA. The CDR3 consists of 16 residues. The CDR3 loop is CSVDYREGRAPYEQYF. CDR3 coding DNA: TGCAGCGTTGATTATAGGGAGGGTAGGGCCCCCTACGAGCAGTACTTC.

This clone turned up a few times. The chain joins TRBV28 to TRBJ2-3; 7 bases are shared with TRBD1. V shed 1 base and J 9 bases; nucleotides not matched to a gene: 4. From germline, CDR1 is MDHEN and CDR2 SYDVKM. The CDR3 is 13 amino acids. CDR3 region: CASSLFRGTTQYF. The CDR3 DNA reads TGTGCCAGCAGTTTATTCAGGGGGACAACGCAGTATTTT.